This TCR beta chain comes out of a study of blood T cell repertoires in COVID-19. Method: immunoSEQ multiplex PCR; TCRdb's copy keeps in-frame clones and lacks some. This table has some 220,000 clones, 75% to 85% appearing once. This clone was recorded a few times. Germline CDR1 is SNHLY and CDR2 is FYNNEI. The CDR3 spans 16 residues. Deletions cut 7 bases from V and 0 bases from J, with 16 bases between. The chain links TRBV2 to TRBJ1-5; perhaps TRBD1 as D (5 bases). The sample consisted of peripheral blood. This receptor was taken from a woman aged 70-85 years with COVID-19, enrolled during active disease. Here the CDR3 reads CASNQGSEYSNQPQHF. The CDR3 DNA sequence: TGTGCCAGCAACCAGGGTTCCGAGTATAGCAATCAGCCCCAGCATTTT.